The next 8 T cell receptor beta chains were all read from a single sample in a study of blood T cell repertoires in COVID-19. The repertoire was sequenced with immunoSEQ multiplex PCR; TCRdb's copy has only in-frame clones and lacks some. The sample consists of 200,000 to 300,000 clones, roughly 82% of them appearing once. The sequencing input was peripheral blood. These receptors originate from a woman between 65 and 79 years old with acute or convalescent COVID-19.

The chain employs TRBV12-3 or TRBV12-4 and TRBJ2-7; TRBD1 matches 7 bases. V lost 5 bases and J lost 4; bases outside the gene matches: 5. There are 13 residues in the CDR3. The DNA of the CDR3 is TGTGCCAGCAGTACAGGGACAGTTTACGAGCAGTACTTC. Amino acids: CASSTGTVYEQYF.

The chain couples TRBV7-6 to TRBJ2-3; the D is unclear. The V end was cut by 4 bases, the J end by 0 bases, with 8 bases between. This CDR3 is 14 amino acids long. In germline, CDR1 is SGHVS, CDR2 FNYEAQ. The CDR3 spells CASSSFTSTDTQYF. The CDR3 nucleotides read TGTGCCAGCAGCTCATTTACTAGCACAGATACGCAGTATTTT. Full variable domain (remainder filled in from reference TRBV7-6 and TRBJ2-3): GAGVSQSPRYKVTKRGQDVALRCDPISGHVSLYWYRQALGQGPEFLTYFNYEAQQDKSGLPNDRFSAERPEGSISTLTIQRTEQRDSAMYRCASSSFTSTDTQYFGPGTRLTVL.

For the CDR3, the DNA is TGTGCCACCAGCAGAGATAAAGGGGCAGGTTTCTACGAGCAGTACTTC. It translates to CATSRDKGAGFYEQYF. J is TRBJ2-7 and V is TRBV15; perhaps TRBD1 as D (5 bases). CDR1 LNHNV and CDR2 YYDKDF come from the germline V gene (reference sequence). The CDR3 has 16 residues. V was cut by 0 bases and J by 3 bases, with 15 bases left in between.

In its sample, this clone was seen once. The rearrangement uses TRBV30 and TRBJ1-2; TRBD1 matches at 7 bases. The CDR3 has 13 amino acids. V trimming: 2 bases; J trimming: 4 bases; junction bases outside the gene matches: 4. Germline CDR1 and CDR2: GTSNPN and SVGIG (reference sequence). The DNA of the CDR3 is TGTGCCTGGAGTCCAAGGACAGGCTATGGCTACACCTTC. It is translated as CAWSPRTGYGYTF.

V and J are TRBV7-2 and TRBJ2-1; weak D call: TRBD1 (5 bases). The CDR3 covers 16 residues. Germline loops: CDR1 SGHTA, CDR2 FQGNSA. Trimming took off 1 base at V and 4 bases at J, with 14 bases between the two ends. The CDR3 here is CASSLEGSGEYNEQFF. Written as DNA, the CDR3 is TGTGCCAGCAGCTTAGAGGGGTCAGGAGAATACAATGAGCAGTTCTTC.

This clone was observed a few times. V usage is TRBV4-3 and J usage is TRBJ1-4; D uncertain. Germline assignment: CDR1 LGHNA and CDR2 YSLEER. The CDR3 extends over 17 amino acids. Trimming cost V 0 bases and J 1 base, with 12 bases left between them. The CDR3 region is CASSQETASGTNEKLFF. CDR3 coding DNA: TGCGCCAGCAGCCAAGAGACGGCCTCAGGAACTAATGAAAAACTGTTTTTT.

The rearrangement joins TRBV23-1 to TRBJ1-1; D not certain. TRBV23-1 carries the ORF label, with uncertain function. The CDR3 runs 17 residues. V was cut by 0 bases and J by 0 bases, with 14 bases left in between. CDR3 residues: CASSQSKFWAVNTEAFF. In nucleotides, the CDR3 is TGCGCCAGCAGTCAATCGAAGTTTTGGGCAGTGAACACTGAAGCTTTCTTT.

This sequence joins TRBV24-1 and TRBJ1-2; TRBD1 might be the D (6 bases). Germline V CDR1 and CDR2: KGHDR, SFDVKD. V was pared by 3 bases and J by 8 bases, with 12 bases between. The CDR3 runs 13 residues. The CDR3 protein is CATSDQQGRGYTF. The CDR3 DNA reads as TGTGCCACCAGTGATCAACAGGGACGCGGCTACACCTTC.